This T cell receptor beta chain appears in the sequencing data of a study of blood T cell repertoires in COVID-19. Germline V lookup: CDR1 LGHDT, CDR2 YNNKEL (reference sequence). Trimming cost V 0 bases and J 9 bases; bases outside gene matches: 6. The CDR3 sequence is 15 residues long. Patients in Seattle were enrolled during active infection, then followed longitudinally. The repertoire was sequenced with immunoSEQ multiplex PCR; TCRdb's copy has only in-frame clones and lacks some. The sample has under 100,000 clones, 60% to 80% seen once. The sample comprised peripheral blood. The chain employs TRBV3-1 (or the pseudogene TRBV3-2) and TRBJ2-3; 10 bases are shared with TRBD2. This TCR came from a man aged 60-69 years with COVID-19, enrolled during active disease. The CDR3 nucleotides are TGTGCCAGCAGCCAAGATGGGCTAGCGGGAGAGACGCAGTATTTT. It codes for CASSQDGLAGETQYF.